The 23 T cell receptor beta chains below come from one sample, sequenced in a study of blood T cell repertoires in COVID-19. The repertoire was sequenced with immunoSEQ multiplex PCR; TCRdb's copy has only in-frame clones and lacks some. The sample records around 190,000 clones, 75% to 85% being singletons. Sequenced: PBMCs or T cells enriched from blood (not recorded which). These receptors were obtained from a woman in her forties or fifties with acute COVID-19.

This chain connects TRBV29-1 to TRBJ1-1; D gene uncertain. V dropped 4 bases and J dropped 12 bases, with 12 bases sitting between them. Looked up from germline, CDR1 is SQVTM and CDR2 is ANQGSEA. This CDR3 comprises 10 residues. CDR3 nucleotide sequence: TGCAGCGTTGCCCACAGTACGACTTTCTTT. It specifies CSVAHSTTFF.

V usage is TRBV7-9 and J usage is TRBJ2-1; TRBD1 might be the D (6 bases). Germline-derived CDR1 and CDR2 are SEHNR and FQNEAQ (reference sequence). CDR3 length: 13 residues. V lost 2 bases and J lost 15, with 17 bases in between. The CDR3 DNA sequence: TGTGCCAGCAGCTTATCGACCGTACAGGGACGGTTCTTC. Translating it yields CASSLSTVQGRFF.

V and J are TRBV2 and TRBJ1-2; D remains unclear. Trimming took 7 bases from V and 2 from J, leaving 8 bases between them. The CDR3 consists of 12 residues. The V gene's germline CDR1 is SNHLY and CDR2 FYNNEI. The CDR3 region has the DNA TGTGCCAGCATGAGACAAAACTATGGCTACACCTTC. Residues: CASMRQNYGYTF. Drawing the rest from reference TRBV2 and TRBJ1-2, the complete variable domain is EPEVTQTPSHQVTQMGQEVILRCVPISNHLYFYWYRQILGQKVEFLVSFYNNEISEKSEIFDDQFSVERPDGSNFTLKIRSTKLEDSAMYFCASMRQNYGYTFGSGTRLTVV.

V usage is TRBV5-4 and J usage is TRBJ1-5; TRBD1 is a possible D gene (6 bases). V was pared by 0 bases and J by 9 bases, with 10 bases between. This CDR3 has 13 amino acids. The germline V gene has CDR1 SGHNT and CDR2 YYREEE (reference sequence). The CDR3 loop reads CASSLEPDRPQHF. In nucleotides, the CDR3 is TGTGCCAGCAGCTTGGAACCGGACAGGCCCCAGCATTTT.

The chain carries TRBV9 and TRBJ2-3, with 8 bases lining up with TRBD2. Germline-derived CDR1 and CDR2 are SGDLS and YYNGEE. V lost 4 bases, J lost 6 bases, and 19 bases stayed unmatched. The CDR3 extends over 18 amino acids. DNA for the CDR3: TGTGCCAGCAGCCCCTCCCCCAACCAGCGGGGGCCCCCGGATACGCAGTATTTT. This translates into CASSPSPNQRGPPDTQYF. Complete variable domain (other parts from reference TRBV9 and TRBJ2-3): DSGVTQTPKHLITATGQRVTLRCSPRSGDLSVYWYQQSLDQGLQFLIQYYNGEERAKGNILERFSAQQFPDLHSELNLSSLELGDSALYFCASSPSPNQRGPPDTQYFGPGTRLTVL.

The rearrangement joins TRBV30 to TRBJ1-5, with D tentatively TRBD1 (5 bases). CDR1 GTSNPN and CDR2 SVGIG come from the germline V gene (reference sequence). Trimming pared 0 bases from V and 9 bases from J, leaving 9 bases between. The CDR3 extends over 12 amino acids. In DNA, the CDR3 is TGTGCCTGGAGTGTCTCGGGGGGGCCCCAGCATTTT. Encoded protein: CAWSVSGGPQHF.

The chain recombines TRBV27 with TRBJ2-7; TRBD2 matches at 8 bases. The CDR3 has 15 amino acids. Germline V gene sequence: CDR1 MNHEY, CDR2 SMNVEV (reference sequence). Germline trimming cut 5 bases from V and 7 bases from J; bases unmatched to any gene: 13. CDR3 amino acids: CASSLSGGAGGEQYV. The CDR3 DNA sequence: TGTGCCAGCAGTCTCTCCGGAGGGGCGGGGGGTGAGCAGTACGTC.

The chain carries TRBV19 and TRBJ2-1; tentatively, D is TRBD2 (5 bases). CDR1 is LNHDA, CDR2 SQIVND, per germline (reference sequence). The CDR3 has 15 amino acids. V was shortened by 3 bases and J by 7 bases, with 16 bases between the two germline ends. CDR3 loop: CASSILGGGVNEQFF. Here the CDR3 DNA reads TGTGCCAGTAGTATCCTTGGCGGAGGCGTGAATGAGCAGTTCTTC.

The rearrangement links TRBV19 to TRBJ1-1; D call uncertain. Germline V gives CDR1 LNHDA, CDR2 SQIVND (reference sequence). V was pared by 7 bases and J by 2 bases, with 14 bases between. This CDR3 has 14 residues. The CDR3 spells CASNDPGRNTEAFF. CDR3 coding DNA: TGTGCCAGTAACGACCCGGGTCGAAACACTGAAGCTTTCTTT.

The chain recombines TRBV29-1 with TRBJ2-2, with 7 nucleotides matching TRBD1. The CDR3 is 15 amino acids. Germline loops: CDR1 SQVTM, CDR2 ANQGSEA. V shed 6 bases, J shed 0 bases, and the junction held 7 bases outside the gene matches. Written as DNA, the CDR3 is TGCAGCGTCAAACCCCAGGGGGCGAACACCGGGGAGCTGTTTTTT. Amino acid sequence: CSVKPQGANTGELFF.

This chain links TRBV29-1 with TRBJ2-1, with 7 bases matching TRBD1. CDR3 length: 15 amino acids. From germline, CDR1 is SQVTM and CDR2 ANQGSEA. Trimming cost V 7 bases and J 5 bases; bases outside gene matches: 14. For the CDR3, the DNA is TGCAGCGCAGGGTACCGGACAGGTTTTGACAATGAGCAGTTCTTC. It encodes CSAGYRTGFDNEQFF.

The chain uses TRBV7-9 and TRBJ2-2, with D perhaps matching TRBD2 (6 bases). The CDR3 length is 15 residues. Trimming removed 5 bases from V and 2 bases from J, with 12 bases in between. Per the germline V gene, CDR1 is SEHNR and CDR2 is FQNEAQ (reference sequence). DNA of the CDR3: TGTGCCAGCAGCCGATGGGACTTAAACACCGGGGAGCTGTTTTTT. Protein: CASSRWDLNTGELFF.

This clone was counted only a few times. The CDR3 sequence: CASATGGLLFPEVQYF. CDR3 sequence (DNA): TGCGCCAGCGCGACGGGAGGTCTACTTTTCCCCGAGGTGCAGTATTTT. The V call is TRBV5-1, the J call TRBJ2-3; 7 bases are a match to TRBD2. Trimming cost V 7 bases and J 11 bases; bases outside gene matches: 22. This CDR3 region has 16 residues. Looked up from germline, CDR1 is SGHRS and CDR2 is YFSETQ.

This clone appeared a few times. The chain combines TRBV2 with TRBJ2-1, with D possibly being TRBD2 (6 bases). In germline, CDR1 is SNHLY, CDR2 FYNNEI. Trimming cost V 1 base and J 7 bases, with 8 bases left between them. The CDR3 contains 13 residues. In DNA form, the CDR3 reads TGTGCCAGCAGTGAAGGGAGGGGTAATGAGCAGTTCTTC. It codes for CASSEGRGNEQFF.

This sequence joins TRBV11-1 and TRBJ1-1; 7 bases fit TRBD1. The CDR3 length is 16 residues. Germline values: CDR1 SGHAT, CDR2 FQDESV (reference sequence). Trimming cost V 4 bases and J 2 bases; bases outside gene matches: 10. The CDR3 nucleotides read TGTGCCAGCAGCTCGCCCTCCGGGACAGTCAACACTGAAGCTTTCTTT. Translated: CASSSPSGTVNTEAFF.

The chain employs TRBV4-2 and TRBJ1-5; D remains ambiguous. The ends were cut back, 1 base at V and 0 bases at J, with 7 bases in the middle. CDR1 LGHNA and CDR2 YNFKEQ come from the germline V gene. The CDR3 loop spans 15 amino acids. CDR3 coding DNA: TGTGCCAGCAGCCAAGGAGGGAATAGCAATCAGCCCCAGCATTTT. This sequence encodes CASSQGGNSNQPQHF.

The rearrangement uses TRBV5-1 and TRBJ2-3; 10 positions agree with TRBD1. The germline V gene encodes CDR1 SGHRS and CDR2 YFSETQ. The CDR3 covers 15 residues. Unmatched junction bases numbered 4, after V lost 2 bases and J lost 4 bases. CDR3 sequence (DNA): TGCGCCAGCAGCTTCCGGGGACAGGGGCCAGATACGCAGTATTTT. Residues: CASSFRGQGPDTQYF.

This clone was counted a single time. The rearrangement links TRBV28 to TRBJ2-7; 7 nucleotides line up with TRBD1. The germline V gene encodes CDR1 MDHEN and CDR2 SYDVKM. The CDR3 has 12 amino acids. Germline trimming cut 5 bases from V and 4 bases from J; bases unmatched to any gene: 2. DNA for the CDR3: TGTGCCAGCAGTCTACAGGGGTACGAGCAGTACGTC. Translating it yields CASSLQGYEQYV.

V and J are TRBV4-1 and TRBJ2-2; 10 bases agree with TRBD1. Germline V gene sequence: CDR1 MGHRA, CDR2 YSYEKL. V lost 4 bases to trimming and J lost 3 bases; unmatched junction nucleotides: 2. This CDR3 region has 15 residues. The CDR3 DNA sequence: TGCGCCAGCAGCCCCGGACAGGGGGACACCGGGGAGCTGTTTTTT. Encoded protein: CASSPGQGDTGELFF.

The rearrangement uses TRBV5-6 and TRBJ1-5; D is perhaps TRBD1 (6 bases). The CDR3 covers 14 residues. Germline V gene data show CDR1 as SGHDT and CDR2 as YYEEEE. V lost 3 bases and J lost 5, with 12 bases in between. As DNA, the CDR3 is TGTGCCAGCAGCTGGGGGGGGCTGTATCAGCCCCAGCATTTT. This translates into CASSWGGLYQPQHF.

The chain recombines TRBV7-8 with TRBJ2-3; D might be TRBD2 (6 bases). Germline lookup yields CDR1 SGHVS and CDR2 FQNEAQ. V lost 5 bases, J lost 2 bases, and 23 bases lay in between. This CDR3 spans 18 amino acids. The CDR3 loop reads CASSTRAYSGHVTDTQYF. DNA for the CDR3: TGTGCCAGCAGCACCCGAGCTTACAGCGGGCACGTCACAGATACGCAGTATTTT.

This clone was counted once. The V gene is TRBV6-5, the J gene TRBJ2-2; possibly TRBD2 for D (7 bases). The CDR3 runs 15 residues. Germline loops: CDR1 MNHEY, CDR2 SVGAGI. The V end lost 7 bases, the J end lost 0 bases, and 12 bases lay between the germline ends. For the CDR3, the DNA is TGTGCCAGCAAGGGGGGGGGCGCGAACACCGGGGAGCTGTTTTTT. Translated: CASKGGGANTGELFF.

The V and J genes are TRBV28 and TRBJ2-5; unclear D gene. Germline V gives CDR1 MDHEN, CDR2 SYDVKM. Trimming shortened V by 1 base and J by 7 bases, and 7 bases separated the two germline ends. This CDR3 contains 12 residues. CDR3 DNA sequence: TGTGCCAGCAGTTTATCCCATGTGACCCAGTACTTC. This codes for CASSLSHVTQYF.